The rows below give T cell receptor beta chains drawn from one sample of a study of blood T cell repertoires in COVID-19. The assay was immunoSEQ multiplex PCR, and TCRdb's table has in-frame clones only and misses some. This sample has over 250,000 clones; nearly 90% occur once, and the top ten carry around 0.8%. Material: peripheral blood. The receptors were gathered from a woman aged 25 to 39 with acute or convalescent COVID-19. The CDR3 runs from the conserved cysteine through the conserved F or W.

>12|TRBV30|TRBJ2-5
CAWVAAAETQYF
>15|TRBV11-1|TRBJ1-1
CASSLWPGHNTEAFF
>14|TRBV5-4|TRBJ2-4
CASSGTGAKNIQYF
>15|TRBV19|TRBJ2-1
CASSIGRSSYNEQFF
>14|TRBV2|TRBJ2-2
CASIGRGASGELFF
>13|TRBV7-2|TRBJ2-2
CASSSYRAGELFF
>16|TRBV5-5|TRBJ1-6
CASSLTPGQGLTPLHF
>15|TRBV6-5|TRBJ2-1
CASIKRGILGVEQFF
>16|TRBV5-4|TRBJ2-1
CASLTRLAGEGNEQFF
>17|TRBV7-8|TRBJ2-1
CASSSHLLAGGYNEQFF
>15|TRBV19|TRBJ2-7
CASRPTRVSSYEQYF
>16|TRBV18|TRBJ2-2
CASSPPNPLVTGELFF
>17|TRBV5-1|TRBJ2-2
CASSLLGGRVNTGELFF
>16|TRBV7-2|TRBJ2-1
CASSSVAGSSYNEQFF
>14|TRBV27|TRBJ2-5
CASSLVAGAQTQYF
>16|TRBV15|TRBJ2-7
CATSGKRTSGSYEQYF
>19|TRBV5-4|TRBJ2-3
CASSLAGLAKDRPADTQYF
>10|TRBV29-1|TRBJ1-1
CSARAAEAFF
>15|TRBV27|TRBJ1-2
CASSLRQGTNYGYTF
>15|TRBV6-5|TRBJ2-4
CASSYSPGSTNIQYF
>14|TRBV5-1|TRBJ1-4
CASQLSTGNEKLFF
>15|TRBV9|TRBJ1-4
CASSVSGGQGEKLFF
>15|TRBV7-9|TRBJ1-6
CASSPQGLDNSPLHF
>13|TRBV12-3/TRBV12-4|TRBJ2-7
CASSWTEGYEQYF
>19|TRBV27|TRBJ2-1
CASSTSRLAGVPTVNEQFF
>14|TRBV2|TRBJ1-6
CASSVAQGRSPLHF
>14|TRBV27|TRBJ1-5
CASSPLDSNQPQHF
>13|TRBV19|TRBJ1-5
CASTEQGHQPQHF
>14|TRBV30|TRBJ2-4
CAWSKGVSKNIQYF
>14|TRBV3-1/TRBV3-2|TRBJ2-2
CASSQVWGAGELFF
>15|TRBV7-9|TRBJ2-7
CASSRTSGSKYEQYF
>16|TRBV7-9|TRBJ2-1
CASSSDSGIAYNEQFF
>15|TRBV7-9|TRBJ1-2
CASSLGQGANYGYTF
>14|TRBV9|TRBJ1-2
CASSVGPANYGYTF
>15|TRBV5-1|TRBJ2-1
CASSSPGLQANEQFF
>15|TRBV24-1|TRBJ1-2
CATSDLAGGNYGYTF
>14|TRBV27|TRBJ1-1
CASSGQGYGTEAFF
>15|TRBV2|TRBJ1-1
CASSDLMTVNTEAFF
>12|TRBV29-1|TRBJ1-1
CSPQFMNTEAFF
>13|TRBV6-5|TRBJ1-1
CASMGQGDGEAFF
>12|TRBV5-4|TRBJ2-5
CASEGAGGTQYF
>16|TRBV18|TRBJ2-5
CASSPYDGHFQETQYF
>17|TRBV19|TRBJ2-3
CASTRIGLAASTDTQYF
>15|TRBV9|TRBJ2-5
CASSVGSGSHETQYF
>11|TRBV20-1|TRBJ1-2
CSAPTRYANTF
>14|TRBV5-1|TRBJ1-4
CASSREATNEKLFF
>14|TRBV19|TRBJ2-7
CASRETSGRREQYF